The following is a T cell receptor beta chain sequence with its context. This entry belongs to a study of blood T cell repertoires in COVID-19. Across the study: The origin of the acute and convalescent COVID-19 samples was the United States, Italy and Spain. PBMCs, B-cell-depleted T cells, or T cells were the source of the cDNA or gDNA that made up the material.

Across about two dozen US areas, participants ranged in age from about 18 to 90 years. Assignment of participants to cohorts was predicated upon participant-reported clinical history. This CDR3 is 14 amino acids long. Trimming stripped 6 bases from V and 0 bases from J, with 12 bases between. Germline-derived CDR1 and CDR2 are MNHNY and SVGAGI (reference sequence). Method: immunoSEQ multiplex PCR; TCRdb's copy keeps in-frame clones and lacks some. The table lists 300,000 to 400,000 clones, roughly 90% of them singletons, with approximately 0.96% in the top ten. This receptor was identified in a woman in her thirties with acute COVID-19. Sequenced sample: PBMCs or T cells enriched from blood (not recorded which). V is TRBV6-6 and J is TRBJ2-7; D is unresolved. CDR3 in amino acids: CASRGEGASYEQYF. The CDR3 DNA is TGTGCCAGCAGAGGAGAAGGAGCCTCCTACGAGCAGTACTTC.